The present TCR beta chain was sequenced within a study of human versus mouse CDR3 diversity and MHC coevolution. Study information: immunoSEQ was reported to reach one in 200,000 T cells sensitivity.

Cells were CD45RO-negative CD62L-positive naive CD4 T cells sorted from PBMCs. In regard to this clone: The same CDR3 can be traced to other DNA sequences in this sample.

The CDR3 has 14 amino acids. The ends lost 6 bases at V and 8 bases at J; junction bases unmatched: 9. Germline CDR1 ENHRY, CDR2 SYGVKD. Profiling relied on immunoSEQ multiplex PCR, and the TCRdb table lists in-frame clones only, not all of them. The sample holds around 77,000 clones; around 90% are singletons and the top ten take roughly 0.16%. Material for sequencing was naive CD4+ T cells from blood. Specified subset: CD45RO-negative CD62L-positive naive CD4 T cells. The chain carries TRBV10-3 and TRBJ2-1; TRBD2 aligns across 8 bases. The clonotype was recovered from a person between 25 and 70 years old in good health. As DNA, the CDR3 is TGTGCCATCAGAGGGACCAGCGGGAGCGATGAGCAGTTCTTC. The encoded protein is CAIRGTSGSDEQFF.